These T cell receptor beta chains were read from a single sample in a study of OX40 agonist ivuxolimab in advanced cancers. Using immunoSEQ multiplex PCR, the repertoire was profiled, and TCRdb retains in-frame clones only, with some absent. The sample comprises under 8,500 clones, about 80% of which are singletons, and 15% to 20% rests with the top ten. Sequenced material: CD4+ or CD8+ T cells sorted from blood, taken in a trial of the OX40 agonist ivuxolimab. These receptors were taken from an adult with an advanced solid tumor such as melanoma, head and neck, liver or kidney cancer. Each CDR3 is given with its conserved first and last residue. A D gene is named only where the DNA matches it firmly. A clone size is listed for some rows: how often the clone was seen (once, few, many), or a class if it is expanded.

j_call,clone_size,v_call,d_call,cdr3_aa,cdr3_nt
TRBJ2-2,once,TRBV7-6,.,CASRDTGELFF,TGTGCCAGCAGGGACACCGGGGAGCTGTTTTTT
TRBJ2-2,.,TRBV7-9,.,CASRDTGELFF,TGTGCCAGCAGGGACACCGGGGAGCTGTTTTTT
TRBJ1-1,.,TRBV11-2,TRBD1,CASSFGQDTEAFF,TGTGCCAGCAGCTTCGGACAGGACACTGAAGCTTTCTTT
TRBJ2-3,once,TRBV6-6,TRBD2,CASRQGLAGTDTQYF,TGTGCCAGCCGCCAAGGACTAGCGGGCACAGATACGCAGTATTTT
TRBJ1-5,.,TRBV7-9,TRBD1,CASSSGQGSNQPQHF,TGTGCCAGCAGCTCGGGACAGGGAAGCAATCAGCCCCAGCATTTT
TRBJ2-4,.,TRBV6-5,.,CASSYGIGGKNIQYF,TGTGCCAGCAGTTATGGGATAGGAGGCAAAAACATTCAGTACTTC
TRBJ2-3,few,TRBV5-4,.,CASSPGLVGTDTQYF,TGTGCCAGCAGCCCGGGTTTGGTGGGCACAGATACGCAGTATTTT
TRBJ1-1,large,TRBV19,.,CASSIFSEGPEAFF,TGTGCCAGTAGTATATTTTCTGAGGGCCCTGAAGCTTTCTTT
TRBJ1-2,.,TRBV9,.,CASSVGGDYGYTF,TGTGCCAGCAGCGTAGGGGGAGACTATGGCTACACCTTC
TRBJ2-7,.,TRBV11-2,.,CASRHPPGDEQYF,TGTGCCAGCAGACACCCCCCAGGGGACGAGCAGTACTTC
TRBJ1-5,.,TRBV5-6,.,CASSLGGGNQPQHF,TGTGCCAGCAGCTTGGGGGGGGGCAATCAGCCCCAGCATTTT